A selection of T cell receptor beta chains follows, all from one sample in a study of human T cells and chemical hapten exposure. Each CDR3 protein is one row after TCRdb ran MiXCR on the RACE reads. The sample records 89,000 or so distinct CDR3 sequences, about 9% being singletons. Sequenced here: whole blood, sampled in connection with sensitization to the hapten diphenylcyclopropenone (DPC). The origin of the receptors is a man aged 35 to 55 with alopecia areata. Some clones in this sample may be carry-over from other donors' samples. The CDR3 runs from the conserved cysteine through the conserved F or W. The D gene is left open where the match is weak. The listing skips clone size in some rows; elsewhere it reads once, few, many or a size class.

>NA|13|TRBV27|NA
CASSSSWRGEQFF
>many|16|TRBV6-2/TRBV6-3|TRBD2
CASSYPGLARAGEQFF
>NA|17|TRBV5-1|NA
CASSLEGWSRTPTEAFF
>many|12|TRBV7-9|NA
CASSPSPNEAFF
>few|13|TRBV14|NA
CASSQGGYVGYTF
>many|16|TRBV20-1|TRBD1
CSARGIDRGLRTEAFF
>NA|13|TRBV29-1|TRBD2
CSVVPGGGDTQYF
>many|11|TRBV20-1|NA
CGVLGYNGYTF
>few|14|TRBV29-1|NA
CSVGDRGGGYEQYF
>NA|18|TRBV10-3|NA
CAISGTLGSGSGANVLTF
>NA|14|TRBV5-1|NA
CVSSLGVGSDEQYF
>few|13|TRBV20-1|NA
CSARKGGTDTQYF